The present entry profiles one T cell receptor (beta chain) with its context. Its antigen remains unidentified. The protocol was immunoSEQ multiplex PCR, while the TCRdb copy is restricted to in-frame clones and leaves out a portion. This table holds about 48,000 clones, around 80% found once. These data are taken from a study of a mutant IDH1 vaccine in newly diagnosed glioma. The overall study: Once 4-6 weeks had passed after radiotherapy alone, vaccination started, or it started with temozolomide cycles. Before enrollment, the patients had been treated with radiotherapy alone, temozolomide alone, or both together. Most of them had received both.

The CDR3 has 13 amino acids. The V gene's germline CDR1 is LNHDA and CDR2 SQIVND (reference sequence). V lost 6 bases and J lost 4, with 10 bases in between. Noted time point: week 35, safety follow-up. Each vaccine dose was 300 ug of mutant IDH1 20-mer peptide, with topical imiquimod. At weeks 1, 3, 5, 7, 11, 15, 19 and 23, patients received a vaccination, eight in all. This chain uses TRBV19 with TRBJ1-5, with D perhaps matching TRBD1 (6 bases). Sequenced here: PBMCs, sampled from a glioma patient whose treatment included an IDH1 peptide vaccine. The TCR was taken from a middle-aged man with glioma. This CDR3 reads CASRKGGNQPQHF. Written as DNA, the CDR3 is TGTGCCAGTAGAAAAGGGGGTAATCAGCCCCAGCATTTT.